The 12 T cell receptor beta chains listed next were all sequenced from one sample in a study of T cells after somatic rescue of genetic block. Generated by immunoSEQ multiplex PCR, the TCRdb table keeps only in-frame clones and is missing some. The data show some 90,000 clones, with just under 90% seen just once and about 1.5% held by the top ten. Sample: peripheral blood mononuclear cells (PBMCs). These receptors originate from a woman aged 18-30 years.

This chain uses TRBV29-1 with TRBJ2-1; D gene unclear. The V end was cut by 3 bases, the J end by 7 bases, with 4 bases between. Germline CDR1 and CDR2: SQVTM and ANQGSEA. There are 10 residues in the CDR3. The CDR3 reads CSVDTNEQFF. CDR3 sequence (DNA): TGCAGCGTTGACACGAATGAGCAGTTCTTC.

The chain has TRBV18 and TRBJ2-5; perhaps TRBD1 as D (6 bases). The V gene's germline CDR1 is KGHSH and CDR2 LQKENI. The CDR3 has 15 residues. V shed 5 bases and J shed 2 bases, with 15 bases lying between them. The CDR3 region has the DNA TGTGCCAGCTCAAAAAACAGGGCGACACAAGAGACCCAGTACTTC. Residues: CASSKNRATQETQYF.

This clone was seen a handful of times. CDR3 amino acids: CASFREGNSYNEQFF. Written as DNA, the CDR3 is TGCGCCAGCTTTAGGGAGGGGAACTCCTACAATGAGCAGTTCTTC. V gene TRBV5-1 combines with J gene TRBJ2-1; TRBD2 matches at 7 bases. V shed 7 bases, J shed 0 bases, and the junction held 7 bases outside the gene matches. The germline gives CDR1 SGHRS, CDR2 YFSETQ. CDR3 length equals 15 residues.

This clone was observed a few times. This chain links TRBV30 with TRBJ1-5; D is ambiguous. The CDR3 is 13 amino acids. Trimming took 1 base from V and 2 from J, leaving 6 bases between them. Looked up from germline, CDR1 is GTSNPN and CDR2 is SVGIG (reference sequence). CDR3 sequence reads: CAWSGQGNQPQHF. CDR3 DNA: TGTGCCTGGAGTGGCCAGGGCAATCAGCCCCAGCATTTT.

The genes are TRBV29-1 and TRBJ2-1, with D unresolved. V was clipped by 3 bases and J by 3 bases, with 6 bases between them. Germline V CDR1 and CDR2: SQVTM, ANQGSEA. CDR3 length equals 12 residues. CDR3 sequence reads: CSVDYGYNEQFF. The CDR3 nucleotides read TGCAGCGTTGATTACGGCTACAATGAGCAGTTCTTC.

Comment on this clone: One end of the junction is discordant with germline, which a read error may explain. CDR3 loop: CASSHGTVSYEQYF. In DNA form, the CDR3 reads TGCGCCAGCAGCCACGGGACGGTCTCCTACGAGCAGTACTTC. The chain is built from TRBV5-6 and TRBJ2-7; D might be TRBD1 or TRBD2, each matching 5 bases. This CDR3 is 14 amino acids long. Germline-derived CDR1 and CDR2 are SGHDT and YYEEEE.

The rearrangement uses TRBV5-4 and TRBJ1-1, with D unresolved. The CDR3 is made up of 14 amino acids. V was trimmed by 4 bases and J by 0 bases, leaving 10 bases between them. CDR1 and CDR2 (germline): SGHNT, YYREEE (reference sequence). As DNA, the CDR3 is TGTGCCAGCAGCCCGGGAGGGTTGAACACTGAAGCTTTCTTT. Its translation: CASSPGGLNTEAFF.

In its sample, this clone was seen a few times. V gene TRBV5-6 combines with J gene TRBJ2-3, with D unclear. Trimming left V 0 bases short and J 3 bases short, with 5 bases between. CDR3 length: 13 amino acids. The germline V gene has CDR1 SGHDT and CDR2 YYEEEE. For the CDR3, the DNA is TGTGCCAGCAGCTTGGTGTATACAGATACGCAGTATTTT. This gives the protein CASSLVYTDTQYF. Based on the CDR3 plus reference TRBV5-6 and TRBJ2-3, the full variable domain is DAGVTQSPTHLIKTRGQQVTLRCSPKSGHDTVSWYQQALGQGPQFIFQYYEEEERQRGNFPDRFSGHQFPNYSSELNVNALLLGDSALYLCASSLVYTDTQYFGPGTRLTVL.

The chain is built from TRBV5-1 and TRBJ1-3; no definite D call. This CDR3 has 13 residues. Germline CDR1 reads SGHRS; CDR2 reads YFSETQ. V shed 4 bases and J shed 3 bases, with 8 bases lying between them. In DNA, the CDR3 is TGCGCCAGCAGCATGGGCGGTGGAAACACCATATATTTT. It is translated as CASSMGGGNTIYF. The full variable domain, completed using reference TRBV5-1 and TRBJ1-3, is KAGVTQTPRYLIKTRGQQVTLSCSPISGHRSVSWYQQTPGQGLQFLFEYFSETQRNKGNFPGRFSGRQFSNSRSEMNVSTLELGDSALYLCASSMGGGNTIYFGEGSWLTVV.

The genes are TRBV6-6 and TRBJ1-5, with D hard to call. The CDR3 consists of 16 residues. Germline V lookup: CDR1 MNHNY, CDR2 SVGAGI (reference sequence). Trimming removed 0 bases at V and 4 bases at J, with 13 bases between. CDR3 amino acids: CASSYSRQRDNQPQHF. CDR3 bases: TGTGCCAGCAGTTACTCGAGGCAGCGGGATAATCAGCCCCAGCATTTT.

This chain connects TRBV9 to TRBJ2-7; 9 bases are a match to TRBD2. J lost 5 bases, V lost 0 bases, and 6 bases had no gene match. The germline gives CDR1 SGDLS, CDR2 YYNGEE. CDR3 length: 15 residues. The CDR3 loop is CASSVVAGEVNEQYF. As DNA, the CDR3 is TGTGCCAGCAGCGTAGTAGCGGGAGAGGTCAACGAGCAGTACTTC.

This chain links TRBV18 with TRBJ1-4, with a possible D match to TRBD1 (5 bases). Germline values: CDR1 KGHSH, CDR2 LQKENI. The CDR3 runs 14 residues. V shed 3 bases and J shed 10 bases, with 15 bases lying between them. The CDR3 sequence is CASSPFGANGKLFF. CDR3 sequence (DNA): TGTGCCAGCTCACCGTTCGGGGCTAACGGAAAACTGTTTTTT.